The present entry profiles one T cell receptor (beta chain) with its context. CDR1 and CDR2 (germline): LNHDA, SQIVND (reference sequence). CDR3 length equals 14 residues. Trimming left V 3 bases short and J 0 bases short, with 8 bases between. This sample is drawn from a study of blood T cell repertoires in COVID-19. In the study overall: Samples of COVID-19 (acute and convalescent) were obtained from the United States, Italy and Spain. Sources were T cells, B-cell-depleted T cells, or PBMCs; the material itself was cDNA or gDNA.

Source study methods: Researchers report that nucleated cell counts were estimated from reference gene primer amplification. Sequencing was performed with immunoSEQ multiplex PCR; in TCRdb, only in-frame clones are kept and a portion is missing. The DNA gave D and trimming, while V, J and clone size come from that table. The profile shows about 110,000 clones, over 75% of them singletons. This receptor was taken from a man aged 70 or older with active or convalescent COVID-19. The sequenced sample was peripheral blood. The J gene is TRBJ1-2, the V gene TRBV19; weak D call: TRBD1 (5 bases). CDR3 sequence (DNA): TGTGCCAGTAGTATTCTGACAGCTAACTATGGCTACACCTTC. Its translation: CASSILTANYGYTF.